Listed here is a single T cell receptor (beta chain). Its antigen is currently not known. Per-nucleotide qualities are absent, and no much larger clonotype sits a single base away. The record originates from a study of cytomegalovirus exposure and HLA in healthy donors (dated by TCRdb to 2017 to 2019). Looking at the study overall: According to an earlier analysis of 550 to 750 of the donors, about 180 million T cells yielded roughly 110 million unique TCR beta sequences and 276 Gb of sequence data. Roughly 300 gigabases of sequencing data and approximately 84 million unique TCR sequences were included in an early release covering several hundred HLA-typed donors. Among the roughly 400 genotyped donors, around 81% belonged to the genetic ancestry cluster associated with self-reported Caucasian donors. The study aimed to test whether cataloging public T cell receptors could reveal signatures of past pathogen exposure. The T cell repertoires of some 700 subjects were profiled by immunosequencing and related to cytomegalovirus serostatus. Besides the first cohort of 666 subjects, a separate validation cohort made up of over 100 different subjects was used. To predict cytomegalovirus infection status, the study combined high-throughput TCR immunosequencing, statistical association of individual TCRs with disease status, and machine learning. To study patterns of TCR occurrence, a later analysis re-analyzed previously published TCR beta repertoires from around 700 donors and added high-resolution HLA genotyping. Rather than drawing on any new phenotypic data, the later analysis identified candidate immune exposures from TCR beta sequences and the way those sequences occurred across donors. In an earlier analysis of roughly 580 of the donors, high-throughput TCR beta sequencing was used to judge whether each TCR beta V gene segment behaved as functional or pseudogenic. Donor age, sex, ethnicity and CMV serostatus were compiled together with the repertoire data. A later genetic analysis used genome-wide SNP genotypes for about three fifths of the 666 donors, treating that subset as a discovery cohort. All discovery cohort repertoires had been generated on a single sequencing platform. HLA typing included class I and class II loci at four-digit resolution. Typing coverage differed by locus: A, B, C, DRB1 and DQB1 were typed in about 620-630 donors, DQA1 in 522, DPA1 in roughly 590, and DPB1 in 450 to 490. Several DR-DQ haplotypes were handled as single units for association and clustering, since linkage in the cohort was strong. Among about 390 genotyped donors of the cohort, an average of about 240,000 unique TCR beta nucleotide sequences were sequenced per donor, about a sixth of them non-productive. General conclusions and limits of the study: At a false discovery rate of 0.05, a later analysis linked under 20,000 TCR beta sequences to specific HLA alleles. Most CMV-associated TCR beta chains appeared to be HLA-restricted in a later analysis, and the HLA associations seemed to be driven largely by CMV exposure. This cohort had only TCR beta chains sequenced, and the lack of alpha or paired-chain data limited which features could be detected. A cluster of highly shared sequence variants was judged likely to be a technical artifact of the sequencing pipeline. Correlated functional status among segregating V segments might reflect linkage disequilibrium, but an unknown experimental factor could not be ruled out. A later genetic analysis reported fewer N-insertions in productive TCRs among donors in an Asian-associated ancestry cluster than the 666-donor mean. When HLA alleles, especially DR and DQ, strongly co-occurred, attributing TCR associations to individual alleles was difficult. The study gave a list of 150 to 200 TCR beta chains associated with cytomegalovirus. A later analysis reported that several top co-occurrence clusters appeared linked to parvovirus B19, influenza, CMV and Epstein-Barr virus. V-gene and J-gene trimming of TCR beta chains was associated with a missense DCLRE1C variant in a later genetic analysis, and the association was replicated in an independent cohort. CMV serostatus was the only immune exposure information available for the cohort. Sequencing depth was assumed to be roughly uniform across donors in the presence/absence analyses, though that assumption may not hold. HLA typing was unavailable for some donors at each locus, so association tests used only the typed subset. In a later analysis, TCR association rates were found to vary across HLA loci, with the most associated TCRs seen for DRB1 alleles and the fewest for HLA-C alleles. The classifier was reported to diagnose cytomegalovirus status with high specificity and sensitivity in both the original and validation cohorts. The authors suggested that the approach could potentially be generalized to other disease states and immunological phenotypes. Approximately 16 rarely observed V segments, including chromosome 9 orphons, were excluded from the earlier analysis of just under 600 of the donors because counts were too low. A later analysis found that HLA-associated TCR beta chains were more clonally expanded and had lower generation probabilities than equally common non-associated chains. A few of the identified cytomegalovirus-associated TCR beta chains were confirmed in vitro to be specific for cytomegalovirus antigens. An earlier analysis of several hundred of the donors showed that most TCR beta V segments appeared in productive rearrangements either about 87% or about 30% of the time, which broadly matched IMGT annotations. Most TCR sequences were observed very rarely across donors, whereas some public TCRs were present in many individuals. A further reported finding was that TCR beta sequences accurately predicted the HLA-A and HLA-B alleles for most subjects in the first cohort.

In total, 666 healthy bone marrow donors made up the cohort. All cohort members were sampled while nominally healthy, although unrecorded immune exposures were likely present. The donor was CMV seronegative and belonged to the group of around 400 seronegative cohort members. Each donor provided a peripheral blood sample, and peripheral blood mononuclear cells were used for TCR beta sequencing. The Qiagen DNeasy Blood Extraction Kit was used to extract genomic DNA from the blood cell samples. Preparation of the library involved the immunoSEQ multiplex PCR assay. The multiplex PCR relied on a mix of 60 forward primers for TCR Vbeta segments and 13 reverse primers for TCR Jbeta segments. A multiplex PCR assay on genomic DNA amplified the CDR3 region of rearranged TCR beta genes. On the Illumina HiSeq System, the amplified TCR beta libraries were sequenced as 87-base-pair reads. The authors' pipeline ran thus. A later analysis tallied approximately 87 million unique TCR beta chains across the 660 or so repertoires, and some 10 million of those chains were shared by two or more donors. Raw reads were error-corrected and collapsed into unique sequences with a nearest-neighbor algorithm that merged closely related sequences to remove PCR and sequencing errors. CDR3 sequences were aligned to IMGT reference sequences to assign V, D and J gene segments. For a sequence to be retained, a match of at least six nucleotides was required to both a V gene segment and a J gene segment. Rearrangements were classified as productive when the CDR3 lacked stop codons and remained in frame with V and J, and all other rearrangements were classified as non-productive. Following IMGT convention, CDR3 was defined as the stretch from the second conserved V-encoded cysteine to the conserved J-encoded phenylalanine. The earlier analysis of 587 of the donors excluded any sequence lacking an unambiguous match to a single V gene segment. In an earlier analysis of several hundred of the donors, a V segment was called functional when productive rearrangements were above 56.7%, and segregating when the standard deviation between donors exceeded 5%. A statistical classification framework was built to diagnose cytomegalovirus status from the catalog of TCR beta chain sequences. A later analysis assigned V and J genes by comparing TCR nucleotide sequences with IMGT/GENE-DB human TR gene sequences. In a later analysis, CDR3 sequences and most-parsimonious VDJ recombination scenarios were assigned using the TCRdist pipeline. In a later analysis, each TCR beta chain was defined by its CDR3 amino acid sequence together with its V-gene family, and reads lacking a unique V-gene family were excluded. As a way to deal with suspected cross-contamination and a sequencing artifact, a later analysis dropped approximately 590 nucleotide sequences that were highly shared and had low generation probability. In a later analysis, a clonal expansion index for each public chain was calculated from normalized within-repertoire ranks of inferred template counts. In a later analysis, generation probabilities were computed using a VDJ recombination model fitted to out-of-frame rearrangements, and the results were checked against IGoR. In a later analysis, TCR-TCR, TCR-HLA and TCR-CMV co-occurrence was scored with hypergeometric tests, and a repertoire-size bias correction was applied to TCR pairs. To estimate false discovery rates, a later analysis permuted the HLA or CMV assignments 20 times. In a later analysis, co-occurring TCRs were grouped using DBSCAN, with TCRdist sequence similarity added in when clustering inside HLA-allele-positive subsets. Repertoires with fewer than 30,000 or more than 120,000 public chains, plus five repertoires with anomalous nucleotide sharing, were excluded from co-occurrence clustering. This is the immuneACCESS table as TCRdb keeps it, with only in-frame sequences that have V and J called. A part of the clones is gone; compared with another copy, unresolved V genes explain less than half, and the rest is unexplained. V and J calls and clone size are copied from that table; D and trimming were computed from the DNA. This sample has under 150,000 clones in its table, and roughly 79% of those were observed once. 1.5% of the sample rests with the top ten.

The specimen sequenced was PBMCs. This receptor was identified in a woman aged 18-29 years in good health and CMV-seronegative.

CDR3 loop: CASLARPGDGYTF. The DNA sequence is TGCGCCAGCTTGGCCCGACCAGGGGATGGCTACACCTTC. This sequence uses TRBV5-1 and TRBJ1-2; tentative D gene TRBD1, with 6 bases matching. Via the germline V gene, CDR1 is SGHRS and CDR2 YFSETQ. Inclusive of the bounding cysteine and phenylalanine, the CDR3 is 13 residues long. Only the CDR3 DNA stays, 39 bases, in frame from base 1. V is pared back by 7 bases and J by 6 bases, with 16 bases lying between the germline termini. The CDR3, completed at both ends by the reference TRBV5-1 and TRBJ1-2 genes, gives the full variable domain KAGVTQTPRYLIKTRGQQVTLSCSPISGHRSVSWYQQTPGQGLQFLFEYFSETQRNKGNFPGRFSGRQFSNSRSEMNVSTLELGDSALYLCASLARPGDGYTFGSGTRLTVV.